This TCR beta chain stems from a study of T cell changes during pregnancy in multiple sclerosis. V was clipped by 4 bases and J by 0 bases, with 10 bases between them. Germline V gene data show CDR1 as SGHDN and CDR2 as FVKESK. The length of the CDR3 is 15 residues. The data were produced by immunoSEQ multiplex PCR, yet TCRdb's version contains in-frame clones alone and is incomplete. This sample has about 68,000 clones, with 75% to 95% found just once. The receptor was derived from a female donor with multiple sclerosis, enrolled in a pregnancy study. V and J are TRBV14 and TRBJ1-3; tentatively, D is TRBD1 (5 bases). Sequencing was performed on peripheral blood, taken in the third trimester of pregnancy. This CDR3 reads CASSLQGLSGNTIYF. In DNA, the CDR3 is TGTGCCAGCAGCCTTCAGGGCCTCTCTGGAAACACCATATATTTT.